This TCR beta chain appears in the sequencing data of a study of sequential checkpoint blockade in melanoma. Measured with immunoSEQ multiplex PCR; TCRdb has only the in-frame clones, and not every one. The table records about 22,000 clones, approximately 78% of them present only once. As to treatment: randomized to nivolumab then ipilimumab (arm A) or the reverse (arm B). PBMC sorting kept live CD3+CD8+ cells without CD19 or CD56. The junction had 8 bases not matched to a gene; V was cut back by 3 bases and J by 4 bases. Germline CDR1 and CDR2: MNHEY and SVGAGI. The CDR3 covers 15 residues. The sequence derives from a human donor with melanoma. The sample consisted of CD8+ T cells sorted from blood (inferred from file names), taken from a patient given nivolumab and ipilimumab in sequence. This chain links TRBV6-5 with TRBJ1-1; TRBD1 matches 7 bases. Here the CDR3 DNA reads TGTGCCAGCAGTTATGAGGGACAGCCTCCCACTGAAGCTTTCTTT. Translating gives CASSYEGQPPTEAFF.